The clone carrying this T cell receptor (beta chain) was counted at least ten times. Its antigen is unknown. RNA transcripts served as the template for amplifying TCR beta CDR3 regions. RT-PCR in the first round (using the HTBI primer set) targeted the TCR CDR3. TCRdb used MiXCR to reprocess the multiplex PCR reads, holding one entry per CDR3 protein. The table has about 500,000 distinct CDR3 sequences, roughly an eighth seen once; the top ten hold roughly 17%. The data were taken from a study of T cells in Graves' hyperthyroidism and ophthalmopathy. The V end was cut by 6 bases, the J end by 1 base, with 15 bases between. CDR1 and CDR2 (germline): MNHEY, SMNVEV (reference sequence). The CDR3 is 15 amino acids. Study observations and caveats: Most expanded thyroid clonotypes above 0.001 also appeared in blood. The model identified upcoming ophthalmopathy a median about six months ahead of onset.

The sequenced sample was blood. The chain carries TRBV27 and TRBJ1-2; tentative D call: TRBD1 (5 bases). The TCR originated in a young woman with Graves' hyperthyroidism. CDR3 region: CASRGVRGVNYGYTF. In DNA form, the CDR3 reads TGTGCCAGCAGGGGGGTAAGAGGAGTTAACTATGGCTACACCTTC.